These T cell receptor beta chains were read from a single sample in a study of response to subunit inactivated influenza vaccine. TCRdb re-called the RT-PCR reads with MiXCR, one entry per CDR3 protein. The data contain roughly 790,000 distinct CDR3 sequences, over 20% of them singletons. This specimen consisted of PBMCs from blood, obtained 4 to 6 days after vaccination. These receptors all stem from a man in his fifties who received an inactivated influenza vaccine. CDR3s leave out the opening cysteine and the closing phenylalanine or tryptophan.

cdr3_aa: ASSLSPSPSSYNEQF; v_call: TRBV7-6; j_call: TRBJ2-1
cdr3_aa: ASRDTTGKARDTQY; v_call: TRBV7-9; j_call: TRBJ2-3
cdr3_aa: ASSSPWGQETQY; v_call: TRBV7-9; j_call: TRBJ2-5
cdr3_aa: ASSQEDWGADTQY; v_call: TRBV4-3; j_call: TRBJ2-3
cdr3_aa: ASNPGLAGVFSYEQY; v_call: TRBV6-2/TRBV6-3; j_call: TRBJ2-7
cdr3_aa: SAEGPGYEQY; v_call: TRBV20-1; j_call: TRBJ2-7
cdr3_aa: ASSYGDSSYNEQF; v_call: TRBV6-5; j_call: TRBJ2-1
cdr3_aa: ASSVQGAGSKNIQY; v_call: TRBV12-3/TRBV12-4; j_call: TRBJ2-4
cdr3_aa: SAILAGESNEQF; v_call: TRBV20-1; j_call: TRBJ2-1
cdr3_aa: ASSQDSQVYSGNTIY; v_call: TRBV4-3; j_call: TRBJ1-3
cdr3_aa: ASSHLTGIANNEQF; v_call: TRBV4-3; j_call: TRBJ2-1
cdr3_aa: ASSTGVHAKLF; v_call: TRBV6-1; j_call: TRBJ1-4
cdr3_aa: ASSFDVLPNNEQF; v_call: TRBV5-8; j_call: TRBJ2-1
cdr3_aa: SASPGGQEIRETQY; v_call: TRBV20-1; j_call: TRBJ2-5
cdr3_aa: ASRVDTGGNSPLH; v_call: TRBV2; j_call: TRBJ1-6
cdr3_aa: SARDSSGGGYNEQF; v_call: TRBV20-1; j_call: TRBJ2-1
cdr3_aa: ASSSLAGITGELF; v_call: TRBV27; j_call: TRBJ2-2
cdr3_aa: ASSLDGSYEQY; v_call: TRBV5-1; j_call: TRBJ2-7
cdr3_aa: ASSQEVPGGAEAF; v_call: TRBV3-1; j_call: TRBJ1-1
cdr3_aa: ASSLASGTGYEQY; v_call: TRBV5-1; j_call: TRBJ2-7